This T cell receptor beta chain was observed in a study of control samples from healthy donors and cancer patients. Sequenced by immunoSEQ multiplex PCR; TCRdb stores in-frame clones only, minus some. The sample lists some 71,000 clones, about 90% occurring once. CDR3 length equals 16 residues. V dropped 4 bases and J dropped 6; count of bases not matched to a gene: 14. Germline-derived CDR1 and CDR2 are LGHNA and YSLEER. The receptor was derived from a woman between 50 and 59 years old with head and neck cancer. J is TRBJ1-2 and V is TRBV4-3; 7 bases line up with TRBD1. The sequenced sample was PBMCs. The CDR3 sequence: CASSRGGSTQGDGYTF. The CDR3 bases are TGCGCCAGCAGCCGAGGAGGTAGCACGCAGGGGGATGGCTACACCTTC.